The 17 T cell receptor beta chains given below trace back to one sample, sequenced in a study of blood T cell repertoires in COVID-19. Method: immunoSEQ multiplex PCR; TCRdb's copy keeps in-frame clones and lacks some. The sample has 310,000 or so clones, about 88% seen once. Source material: peripheral blood. The receptors come from a man aged 65 to 79 with acute or convalescent COVID-19.

The CDR3 DNA is TGTGCCAGCAGCGTCCACTCCGGGGCCAACGTCCTGACTTTC. It encodes CASSVHSGANVLTF. The V gene is TRBV9, the J gene TRBJ2-6; D unresolved. From germline, CDR1 is SGDLS and CDR2 YYNGEE. This CDR3 region has 14 residues. Trimming removed 2 bases at V and 4 bases at J, with 7 bases between.

The rearrangement uses TRBV2 and TRBJ1-5, with TRBD1 matching 8 bases. The CDR3 runs 14 residues. V dropped 6 bases and J dropped 4; count of bases not matched to a gene: 5. Looked up from germline, CDR1 is SNHLY and CDR2 is FYNNEI. The CDR3 spells CASSPQGVNQPQHF. The CDR3 coding sequence is TGTGCCAGCAGCCCACAGGGGGTGAATCAGCCCCAGCATTTT. Combining the CDR3 with reference TRBV2 and TRBJ1-5 gives the whole variable domain EPEVTQTPSHQVTQMGQEVILRCVPISNHLYFYWYRQILGQKVEFLVSFYNNEISEKSEIFDDQFSVERPDGSNFTLKIRSTKLEDSAMYFCASSPQGVNQPQHFGDGTRLSIL.

This chain joins TRBV3-1 (or the pseudogene TRBV3-2) and TRBJ2-7; TRBD2 aligns across 8 bases. Trimming took 0 bases from V and 6 from J; bases not matched to a gene: 10. There are 16 residues in the CDR3. Germline V gene lookup returns CDR1 LGHDT and CDR2 YNNKEL (reference sequence). The CDR3 nucleotides read TGTGCCAGCAGCCAAGACGGTGTCGGGGGGGCCTCCGAGCAGTACTTC. It is translated as CASSQDGVGGASEQYF.

This rearrangement joins TRBV5-4 to TRBJ2-1; D not certain. Germline V lookup: CDR1 SGHNT, CDR2 YYREEE (reference sequence). This CDR3 contains 15 residues. The V end lost 4 bases, the J end lost 6 bases, and 17 bases lay between the germline ends. The chain's CDR3 is CASSRPGLGSNEQFF. DNA of the CDR3: TGTGCCAGCAGCCGACCGGGTCTTGGGTCCAATGAGCAGTTCTTC.

The chain links TRBV18 to TRBJ1-1, with 9 bases that match TRBD1. Germline-derived CDR1 and CDR2 are KGHSH and LQKENI. This CDR3 region has 17 residues. V gave up 6 bases and J gave up 3 bases; unmatched junction bases: 14. The CDR3: CASSKTQGASLDTEAFF. The CDR3 DNA follows: TGTGCCAGCTCGAAGACACAGGGGGCTAGTTTAGACACTGAAGCTTTCTTT.

The chain carries TRBV11-2 and TRBJ2-7; TRBD1 aligns across 9 bases. CDR3 length: 16 residues. V shed 5 bases, J shed 6 bases, and the junction held 14 bases outside the gene matches. Germline V gene lookup returns CDR1 SGHAT and CDR2 FQNNGV. CDR3 bases: TGTGCCAGCAGCGTCACCAAAATCCTGACAGGGGGCGAGCAGTACTTC. Encoded protein: CASSVTKILTGGEQYF.

CDR3 DNA: TGTGCCAGCAGCACAAAAGTGGGGGGGCCTCGAGGCAATCAGCCCCAGCATTTT. This gives the protein CASSTKVGGPRGNQPQHF. This chain links TRBV6-2 or TRBV6-3 with TRBJ1-5; TRBD1 is a possible D gene (6 bases). Germline-derived CDR1 and CDR2 are MNHEY and SVGEGT. The CDR3 contains 18 residues. The V gene lost 6 bases and the J gene lost 2 bases, with 23 bases spanning the gap.

Points on this clone: The same CDR3 is also encoded by other DNA sequences in this sample. The chain couples TRBV24-1 to TRBJ1-5; D is uncertain. The CDR3 is 12 amino acids. V lost 3 bases and J 5 bases, leaving 4 bases between the germline ends. The germline V gene has CDR1 KGHDR and CDR2 SFDVKD. CDR3 amino acids: CATSDPDQPQHF. The CDR3 bases are TGTGCCACCAGTGATCCAGATCAGCCCCAGCATTTT.

The rearrangement uses TRBV4-2 and TRBJ1-6, with 7 positions matching TRBD1. Germline CDR1 and CDR2: LGHNA and YNFKEQ. The CDR3 length is 17 residues. Trimming took 3 bases from V and 0 from J; bases not matched to a gene: 5. CDR3 loop: CASSQGQRSSYNSPLHF. DNA for the CDR3: TGTGCCAGCAGCCAGGGACAGCGGAGCTCCTATAATTCACCCCTCCACTTT.

The rearrangement joins TRBV15 to TRBJ2-5; D possibly corresponds to TRBD2 (6 bases). Trimming took 0 bases from V and 2 from J, leaving 10 bases between them. CDR1 LNHNV and CDR2 YYDKDF come from the germline V gene (reference sequence). The CDR3 runs to 15 residues. The CDR3 is CATSRDIGSQETQYF. The CDR3 region has the DNA TGTGCCACCAGCAGAGATATCGGGAGTCAAGAGACCCAGTACTTC.

The V gene is TRBV27, the J gene TRBJ1-5; D remains ambiguous. The CDR3 is 14 residues long. V shed 6 bases and J shed 1 base, with 10 bases lying between them. CDR1 is MNHEY and CDR2 is SMNVEV in the germline V gene (reference sequence). In DNA, the CDR3 is TGTGCCAGCAGCTTGGGAGCAAGCAATCAGCCCCAGCATTTT. Protein: CASSLGASNQPQHF.

The genes are TRBV30 and TRBJ2-5; 11 nucleotides match TRBD1. There are 16 residues in the CDR3. Germline lookup yields CDR1 GTSNPN and CDR2 SVGIG (reference sequence). V gave up 2 bases and J gave up 5 bases; unmatched junction bases: 10. CDR3 sequence (DNA): TGTGCCTGGAGTCAGTCTGGACAGGGGGCATGGGAGACCCAGTACTTC. Translation gives CAWSQSGQGAWETQYF.

The CDR3 nucleotides are TGTGCCAGCACCCGGGGCGGGGACAGGGTTGAAAAACTGTTTTTT. Its protein product is CASTRGGDRVEKLFF. The chain is built from TRBV5-4 and TRBJ1-4, with 9 positions matching TRBD1. The J segment lost 7 bases and the V segment lost 6 bases, leaving 10 bases of the junction unmatched. Per germline, CDR1 SGHNT and CDR2 YYREEE (reference sequence). The length of the CDR3 is 15 residues.

The gene calls are TRBV5-6 and TRBJ2-7; TRBD2 aligns across 9 bases. Trimming cost V 4 bases and J 2 bases; bases outside gene matches: 7. This CDR3 has 15 amino acids. Germline CDR1 and CDR2: SGHDT and YYEEEE. CDR3 region: CASSPGLAPAYEQYF. CDR3 coding DNA: TGTGCCAGCAGCCCAGGACTAGCGCCTGCCTACGAGCAGTACTTC.

Only a few counts were recorded for this clone. The V call is TRBV15, the J call TRBJ2-1; D is unclear. Trimming cost V 3 bases and J 1 base, with 10 bases left between them. CDR1 is LNHNV, CDR2 YYDKDF, per germline (reference sequence). The CDR3 spans 15 residues. CDR3 DNA sequence: TGTGCCACCAGCAGTCCACAGTTTTCCTACAATGAGCAGTTCTTC. Amino acid sequence: CATSSPQFSYNEQFF.

J is TRBJ1-4 and V is TRBV6-2 or TRBV6-3, with TRBD1 matching 7 bases. Trimming took 6 bases from V and 10 from J; bases not matched to a gene: 11. The CDR3 extends over 14 amino acids. CDR1 is MNHEY, CDR2 SVGEGT, per germline. The CDR3 spells CASSTTGEWLKLFF. As DNA, the CDR3 is TGTGCCAGCAGCACCACAGGGGAATGGCTAAAACTGTTTTTT.

The chain is built from TRBV7-8 and TRBJ1-2; no definite D call. Trimming left V 1 base short and J 2 bases short, with 5 bases between. Germline V gene data show CDR1 as SGHVS and CDR2 as FQNEAQ. The CDR3 has 13 residues. CDR3 protein: CASSLGQNYGYTF. The CDR3, as DNA: TGTGCCAGCAGCTTAGGGCAGAACTATGGCTACACCTTC.